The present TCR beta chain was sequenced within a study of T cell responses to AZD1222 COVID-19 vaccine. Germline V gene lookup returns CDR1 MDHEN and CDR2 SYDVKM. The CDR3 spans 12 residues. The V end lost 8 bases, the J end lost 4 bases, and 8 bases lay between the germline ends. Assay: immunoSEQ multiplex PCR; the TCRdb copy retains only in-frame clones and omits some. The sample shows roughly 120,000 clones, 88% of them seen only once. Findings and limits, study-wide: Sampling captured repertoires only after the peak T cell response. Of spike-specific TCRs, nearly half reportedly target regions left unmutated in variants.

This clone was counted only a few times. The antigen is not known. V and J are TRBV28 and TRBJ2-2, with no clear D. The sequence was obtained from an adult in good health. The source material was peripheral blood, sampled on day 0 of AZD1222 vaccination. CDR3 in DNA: TGTGCCAGCGGCCAAGGCACCGGGGAGCTGTTTTTT. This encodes CASGQGTGELFF.